This T cell receptor beta chain was retrieved from a study of spatial heterogeneity in lung cancer. Study background: Sequence detection consistently recorded a greater number of beta-chain than alpha-chain sequences. TCR and UMI combinations that were unique each appeared, on average, more than ten times in raw reads.

Findings of the study overall: Ubiquitous expanded tumor TCRs showed up in blood more at resection than follow-up.

CDR1 is MNHEY and CDR2 is SMNVEV in the germline V gene (reference sequence). This CDR3 contains 10 residues. V lost 8 bases to trimming and J lost 3 bases, with 5 bases between them. Many counts were recorded for this clonotype. Its antigen is not identified. Via MiXCR, TCRdb re-called the 5' RACE reads, giving one row per CDR3 protein. The data hold 48,000 or so distinct CDR3 sequences, with roughly 5.7% observed a single time. Time point given: sample taken at primary tumor resection. Patients with untreated early-stage non-small cell lung cancer, numbering some 72, were the donors. This chain uses TRBV27 with TRBJ2-7, with D unresolved. The source material was PBMCs, sampled at surgery. The clonotype was recovered from a male donor with early-stage non-small cell lung cancer. The DNA for the CDR3 is TGTGCCAGCGGCTACTACGAGCAGTACTTC. It is translated as CASGYYEQYF.